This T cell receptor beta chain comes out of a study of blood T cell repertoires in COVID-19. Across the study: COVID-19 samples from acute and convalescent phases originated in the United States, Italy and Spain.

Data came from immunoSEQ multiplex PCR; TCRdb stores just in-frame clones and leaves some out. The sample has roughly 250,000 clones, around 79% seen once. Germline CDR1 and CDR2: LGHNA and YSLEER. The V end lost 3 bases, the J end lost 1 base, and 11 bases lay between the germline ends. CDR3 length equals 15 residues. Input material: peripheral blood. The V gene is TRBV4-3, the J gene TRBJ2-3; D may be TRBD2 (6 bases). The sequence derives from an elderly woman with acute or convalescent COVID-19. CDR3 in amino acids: CASSQRGSRTDTQYF. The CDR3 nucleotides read TGCGCCAGCAGCCAGCGGGGATCTCGCACAGATACGCAGTATTTT.